Below, one TCR beta chain is given with its context. The specificity of this receptor is unknown. No qualities accompany the bases; no much larger clone lies one base away. In the paper's terms, the time point label means: baseline before first vaccination. Vaccinee samples came from UK trials COV001 and COV002, including a single-blind randomized controlled phase 2/3 trial of AZD1222 (ChAdOx1 nCoV-19) in healthy adults. Trial participant PBMC samples were collected at day 0 and day 28 after the second dose for TCRbeta chain sequencing. The cysteine opens and the phenylalanine closes a CDR3 of 16 amino acids. The only DNA kept is the CDR3, 48 bases in frame from the first base. CDR1 is given as SGHTA and CDR2 as FQGNSA, both from the germline V gene. Trimming accounts for 1 base at V and 2 bases at J, while the number of junction bases matched to no gene is 1. The CDR3 regions of human TCRbeta chains were analyzed by immunosequencing. The study's own analysis went as follows. Repertoire TCRs were matched against a reference library of SARS-CoV-2-specific TCRs generated with the MIRA antigen-specificity platform. Breadth was defined as the fraction of unique TCRs that were SARS-CoV-2-associated. Depth was defined as the fraction of total T cells that were SARS-CoV-2-associated. Using the MIRA data, every spike-specific TCR was mapped to the spike region that the TCR reacted to and assigned to either a CD4 or a CD8 class. Log10-transformed breadth and depth values were compared by one-way ANOVA with Sidak's multiple comparisons tests. TCRdb provides this immuneACCESS table in a form limited to in-frame rearrangements. Some clones are lacking; in checked studies, under half of them reflect an unresolved V gene, and why the rest are absent is not known. D and trimming come from the DNA, and the V and J calls and clone size come from that table. The table for this sample lists roughly 100,000 clones; approximately 91% of them were counted only once. The ten biggest clones cover 13% of the sample.

The entry originates in a study of T cell responses to AZD1222 COVID-19 vaccine (dated by TCRdb to the early 2020s). Some background on the complete study: Because spike-specific TCR depth and breadth did not differ between the two schedules, AZD1222 recipients who got a second dose at roughly 4 weeks were pooled with those who got a second dose at roughly 12 weeks. A total of 233 trial participants underwent TCR sequencing, of whom some 210 received two doses of AZD1222 and about 25 received two doses of the MenACWY control vaccine. Trial participants were enrolled into age subgroups of 18-55, 56-69 and 70-plus years, which contained about 150, 27 and 61 TCR-sequenced participants, respectively.

Paper-wide results and their limitations: A significant rise in spike-specific TCR breadth and depth was observed after two AZD1222 doses relative to day 0 and relative to MenACWY recipients. In the small 56-69-year group, the increase in depth fell short of significance, most likely because of low power. Only 5 to 7 AZD1222 recipients were SARS-CoV-2 seropositive at baseline, limiting conclusions about previously exposed vaccinees. The vaccine-associated CD4 TCRs covered the entire spike protein, and the dominant responses fell in regions 160-218 and 743-854. Most participants were white British and females outnumbered males, and the authors suggested that clonal diversity may have been underestimated. Reportedly, almost half of the unique spike-specific TCRs recognized epitopes lying outside the regions that are mutated in the B.1.351 and B.1.1.7 variants. Because no samples from the day 14 peak response were available, repertoires could be characterized only after the peak T cell response.

This receptor was obtained from an adult in good health. The rearrangement combines TRBV7-2 with TRBJ1-4; the junction holds 10 bases that match TRBD1. Material: peripheral blood, obtained on day 0 of AZD1222 vaccination. In nucleotides, the sequence is TGTGCCAGCAGCTTAGGGACAGGGGGGACTAATGAAAAACTGTTTTTT. The resulting protein is CASSLGTGGTNEKLFF.